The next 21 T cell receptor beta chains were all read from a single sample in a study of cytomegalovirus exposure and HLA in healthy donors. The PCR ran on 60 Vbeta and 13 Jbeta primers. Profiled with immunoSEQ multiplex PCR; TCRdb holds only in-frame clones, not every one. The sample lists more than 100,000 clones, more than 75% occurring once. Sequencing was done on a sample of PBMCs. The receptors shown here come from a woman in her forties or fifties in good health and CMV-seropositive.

Here the CDR3 DNA reads TGTGCCAGCAGTAGGGGGAATTCACCCCTCCACTTT. It specifies CASSRGNSPLHF. V is TRBV25-1 and J is TRBJ1-6, with a weak D call TRBD1 (6 bases). Germline CDR1 reads MGHDK; CDR2 reads SYGVNS. V was shortened by 5 bases and J by 7 bases, with 6 bases between the two germline ends. The CDR3 is made up of 12 amino acids.

The CDR3 region has the DNA TGTGCCAGCAGTTTAGCTCCCCCTTTTAGGAACACTGAAGCTTTCTTT. Protein product: CASSLAPPFRNTEAFF. V gene TRBV27 combines with J gene TRBJ1-1; D unresolved. Germline lookup yields CDR1 MNHEY and CDR2 SMNVEV (reference sequence). With 2 bases removed from V and 1 base from J, the gap between germline ends came to 14 bases. The CDR3 runs 16 residues.

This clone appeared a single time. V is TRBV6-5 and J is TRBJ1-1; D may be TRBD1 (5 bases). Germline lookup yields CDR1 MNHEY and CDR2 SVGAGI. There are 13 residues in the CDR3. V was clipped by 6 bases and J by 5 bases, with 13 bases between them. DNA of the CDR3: TGTGCCAGCAGGTACCCAGGGAATACTGAAGCTTTCTTT. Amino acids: CASRYPGNTEAFF.

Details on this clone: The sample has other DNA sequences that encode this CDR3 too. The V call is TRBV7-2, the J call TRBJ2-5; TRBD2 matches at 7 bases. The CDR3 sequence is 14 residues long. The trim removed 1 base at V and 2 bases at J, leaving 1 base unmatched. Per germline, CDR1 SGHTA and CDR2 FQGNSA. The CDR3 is CASSLGGGQETQYF. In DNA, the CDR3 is TGTGCCAGCAGCTTAGGGGGGGGGCAAGAGACCCAGTACTTC.

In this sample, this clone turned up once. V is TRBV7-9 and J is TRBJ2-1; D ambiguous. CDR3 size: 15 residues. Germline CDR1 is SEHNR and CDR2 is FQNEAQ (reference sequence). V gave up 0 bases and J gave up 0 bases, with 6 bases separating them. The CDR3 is CASSLAYSSYNEQFF. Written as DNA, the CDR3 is TGTGCCAGCAGCTTAGCGTACAGCTCCTACAATGAGCAGTTCTTC.

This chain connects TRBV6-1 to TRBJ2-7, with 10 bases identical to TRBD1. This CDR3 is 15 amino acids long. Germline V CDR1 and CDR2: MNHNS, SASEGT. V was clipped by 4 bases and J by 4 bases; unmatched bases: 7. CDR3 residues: CASSAAGTGDYEQYF. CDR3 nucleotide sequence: TGTGCCAGCAGTGCCGCCGGGACAGGGGATTACGAGCAGTACTTC.

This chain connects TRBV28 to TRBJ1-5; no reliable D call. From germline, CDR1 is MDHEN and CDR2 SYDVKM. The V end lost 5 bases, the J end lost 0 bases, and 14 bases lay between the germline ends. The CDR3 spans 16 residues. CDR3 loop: CASSPGPVYSNQPQHF. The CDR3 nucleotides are TGTGCCAGCAGTCCTGGGCCAGTTTATAGCAATCAGCCCCAGCATTTT. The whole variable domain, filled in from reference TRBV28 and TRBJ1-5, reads DVKVTQSSRYLVKRTGEKVFLECVQDMDHENMFWYRQDPGLGLRLIYFSYDVKMKEKGDIPEGYSVSREKKERFSLILESASTNQTSMYLCASSPGPVYSNQPQHFGDGTRLSIL.

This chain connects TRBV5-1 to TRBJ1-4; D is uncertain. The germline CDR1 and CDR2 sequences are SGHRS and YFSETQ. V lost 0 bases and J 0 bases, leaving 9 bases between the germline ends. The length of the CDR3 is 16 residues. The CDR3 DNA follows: TGCGCCAGCAGCTTGGGAGGGTTTGCAACTAATGAAAAACTGTTTTTT. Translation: CASSLGGFATNEKLFF.

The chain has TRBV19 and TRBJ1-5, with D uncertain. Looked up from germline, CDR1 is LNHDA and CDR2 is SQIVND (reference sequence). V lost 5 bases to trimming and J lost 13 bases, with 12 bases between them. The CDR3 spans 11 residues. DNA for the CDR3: TGTGCCAGTAGTTCCGGTCCGCTTCAGCATTTT. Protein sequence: CASSSGPLQHF.

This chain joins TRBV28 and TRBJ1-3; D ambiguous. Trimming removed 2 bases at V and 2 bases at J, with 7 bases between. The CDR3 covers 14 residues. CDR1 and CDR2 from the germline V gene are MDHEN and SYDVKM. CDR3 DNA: TGTGCCAGCAGTTTAGGGCCGACTGGAAACACCATATATTTT. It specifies CASSLGPTGNTIYF.

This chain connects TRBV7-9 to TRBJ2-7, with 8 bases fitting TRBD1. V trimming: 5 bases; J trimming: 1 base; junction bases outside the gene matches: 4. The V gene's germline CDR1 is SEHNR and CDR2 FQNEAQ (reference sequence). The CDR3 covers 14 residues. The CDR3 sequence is CASSPRDRSYEQYF. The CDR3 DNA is TGTGCCAGCAGCCCTCGGGACAGGTCCTACGAGCAGTACTTC.

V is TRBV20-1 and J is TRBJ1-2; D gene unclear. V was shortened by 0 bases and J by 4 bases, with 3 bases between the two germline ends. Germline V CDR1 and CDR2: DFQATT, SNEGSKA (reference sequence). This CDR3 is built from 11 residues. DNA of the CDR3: TGCAGTGCTAGAGATCTCTATGGCTACACCTTC. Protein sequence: CSARDLYGYTF.

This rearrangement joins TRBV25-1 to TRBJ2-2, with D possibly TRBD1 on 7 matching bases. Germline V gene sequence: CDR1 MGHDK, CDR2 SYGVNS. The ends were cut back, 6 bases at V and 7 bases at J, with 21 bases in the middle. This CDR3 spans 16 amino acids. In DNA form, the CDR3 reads TGTGCCAGCAGCCGAGTCCAGGGGGGTGGGATCGGGGAGCTGTTTTTT. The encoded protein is CASSRVQGGGIGELFF.

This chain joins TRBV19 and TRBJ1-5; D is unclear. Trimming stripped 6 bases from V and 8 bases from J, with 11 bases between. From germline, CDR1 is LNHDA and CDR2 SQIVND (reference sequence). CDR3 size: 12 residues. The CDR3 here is CASSLGRKPQHF. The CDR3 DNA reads TGTGCCAGTAGCCTGGGGAGGAAGCCCCAGCATTTT.

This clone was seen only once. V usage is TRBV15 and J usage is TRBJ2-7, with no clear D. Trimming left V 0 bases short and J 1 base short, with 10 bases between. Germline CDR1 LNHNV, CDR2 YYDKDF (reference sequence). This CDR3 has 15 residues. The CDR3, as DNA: TGTGCCACCAGCAGAGATAAGAGGATTTCCTACGAGCAGTACTTC. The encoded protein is CATSRDKRISYEQYF.

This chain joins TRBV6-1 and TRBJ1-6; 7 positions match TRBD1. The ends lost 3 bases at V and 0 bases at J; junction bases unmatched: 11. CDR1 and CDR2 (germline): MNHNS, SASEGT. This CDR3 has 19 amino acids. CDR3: CASSEIQGSPSSYNSPLHF. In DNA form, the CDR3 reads TGTGCCAGCAGTGAGATACAGGGGTCCCCGAGCTCCTATAATTCACCCCTCCACTTT.

The CDR3 loop is CAWSVLVSGTDTQYF. CDR3 in DNA: TGTGCCTGGAGTGTACTAGTGTCGGGCACAGATACGCAGTATTTT. This chain joins TRBV30 and TRBJ2-3; D perhaps matches TRBD2 (5 bases). Per the germline V gene, CDR1 is GTSNPN and CDR2 is SVGIG (reference sequence). Trimming removed 0 bases from V and 1 base from J, with 11 bases in between. The CDR3 has 15 residues.

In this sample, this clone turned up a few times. The CDR3 sequence: CASSLNSGRSGTEAFF. CDR3 nucleotides: TGCGCCAGCAGCTTGAATTCAGGGCGCTCCGGCACTGAAGCTTTCTTT. V gene TRBV5-1 combines with J gene TRBJ1-1; D perhaps matches TRBD1 (5 bases). The CDR3 extends over 16 amino acids. V lost 1 base and J 4 bases, leaving 17 bases between the germline ends. CDR1 is SGHRS and CDR2 is YFSETQ in the germline V gene.

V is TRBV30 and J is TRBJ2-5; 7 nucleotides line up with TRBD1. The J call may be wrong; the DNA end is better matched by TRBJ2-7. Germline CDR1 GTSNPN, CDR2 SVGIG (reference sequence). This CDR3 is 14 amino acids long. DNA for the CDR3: TGTGCCTGGACCGAGGACAGGCATACCTACGAGCAGTACTTC. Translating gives CAWTEDRHTYEQYF.

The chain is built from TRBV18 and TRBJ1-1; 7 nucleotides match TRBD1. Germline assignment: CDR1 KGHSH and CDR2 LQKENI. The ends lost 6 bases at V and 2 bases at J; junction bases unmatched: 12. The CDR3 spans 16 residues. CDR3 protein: CASSPRTGRLNTEAFF. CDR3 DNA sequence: TGTGCCAGCTCCCCAAGGACAGGCAGGCTAAACACTGAAGCTTTCTTT.

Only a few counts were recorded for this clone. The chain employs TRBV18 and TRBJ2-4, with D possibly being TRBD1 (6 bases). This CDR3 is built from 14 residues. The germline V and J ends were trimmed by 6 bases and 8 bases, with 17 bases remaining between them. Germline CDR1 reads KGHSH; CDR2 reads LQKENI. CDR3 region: CASSRTGTYDIQYF. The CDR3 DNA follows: TGTGCCAGCTCCCGTACCGGGACATACGACATTCAGTACTTC.